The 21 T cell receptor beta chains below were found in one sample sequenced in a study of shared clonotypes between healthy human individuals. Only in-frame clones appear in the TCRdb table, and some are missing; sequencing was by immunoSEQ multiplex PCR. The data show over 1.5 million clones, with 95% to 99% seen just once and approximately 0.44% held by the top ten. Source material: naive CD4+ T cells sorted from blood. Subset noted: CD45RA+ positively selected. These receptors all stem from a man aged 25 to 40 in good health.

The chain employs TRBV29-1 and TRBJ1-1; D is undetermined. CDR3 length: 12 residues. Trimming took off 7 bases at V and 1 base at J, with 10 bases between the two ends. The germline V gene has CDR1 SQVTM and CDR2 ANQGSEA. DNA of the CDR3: TGCAGCGCCCAAAGAAGGAACACTGAAGCTTTCTTT. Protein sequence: CSAQRRNTEAFF.

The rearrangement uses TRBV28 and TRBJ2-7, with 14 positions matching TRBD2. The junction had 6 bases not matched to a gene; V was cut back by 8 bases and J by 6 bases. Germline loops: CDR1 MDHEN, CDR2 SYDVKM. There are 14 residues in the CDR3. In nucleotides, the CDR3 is TGTGCCAGCTGGACTAGCGGGAGGATGGTCGAGCAGTACTTC. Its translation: CASWTSGRMVEQYF.

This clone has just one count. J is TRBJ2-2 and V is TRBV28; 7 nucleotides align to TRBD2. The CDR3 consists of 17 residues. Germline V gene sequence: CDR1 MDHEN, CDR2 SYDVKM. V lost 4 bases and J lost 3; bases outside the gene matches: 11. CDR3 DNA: TGTGCCAGCAGTTCCCCCGGGTCGGCGGGAGACACCGGGGAGCTGTTTTTT. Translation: CASSSPGSAGDTGELFF. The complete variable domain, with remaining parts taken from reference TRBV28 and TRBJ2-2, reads DVKVTQSSRYLVKRTGEKVFLECVQDMDHENMFWYRQDPGLGLRLIYFSYDVKMKEKGDIPEGYSVSREKKERFSLILESASTNQTSMYLCASSSPGSAGDTGELFFGEGSRLTVL.

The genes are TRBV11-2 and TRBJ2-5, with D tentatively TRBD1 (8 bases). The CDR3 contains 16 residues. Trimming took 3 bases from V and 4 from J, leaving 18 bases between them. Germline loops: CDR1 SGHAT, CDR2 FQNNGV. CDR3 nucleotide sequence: TGTGCCAGCAGCTTCTACGCCACAGGGGGGGTAGAGACCCAGTACTTC. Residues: CASSFYATGGVETQYF.

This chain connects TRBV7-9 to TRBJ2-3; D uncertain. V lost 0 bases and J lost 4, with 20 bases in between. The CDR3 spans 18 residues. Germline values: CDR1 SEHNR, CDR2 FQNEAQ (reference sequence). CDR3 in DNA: TGTGCCAGCAGCTTAGCCGTCCAGCTTACAAGAGTGGCAGATACGCAGTATTTT. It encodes CASSLAVQLTRVADTQYF. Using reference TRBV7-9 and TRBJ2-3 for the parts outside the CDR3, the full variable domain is DTGVSQNPRHKITKRGQNVTFRCDPISEHNRLYWYRQTLGQGPEFLTYFQNEAQLEKSRLLSDRFSAERPKGSFSTLEIQRTEQGDSAMYLCASSLAVQLTRVADTQYFGPGTRLTVL.

The CDR3 sequence is CASRLLAGAYEQYF. For the CDR3, the DNA is TGTGCCAGCAGGCTACTAGCGGGAGCCTACGAGCAGTACTTC. The V and J genes are TRBV7-2 and TRBJ2-7; 11 nucleotides line up with TRBD2. The J segment lost 2 bases and the V segment lost 6 bases, leaving 3 bases of the junction unmatched. This CDR3 contains 14 residues. Looked up from germline, CDR1 is SGHTA and CDR2 is FQGNSA.

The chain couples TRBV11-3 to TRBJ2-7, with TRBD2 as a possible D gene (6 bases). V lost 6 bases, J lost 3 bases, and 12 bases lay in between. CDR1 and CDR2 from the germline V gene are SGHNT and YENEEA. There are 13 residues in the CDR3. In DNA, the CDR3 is TGTGCCAGCAGTCGGACTAAATTCTACGAGCAGTACTTC. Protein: CASSRTKFYEQYF.

The CDR3 DNA reads as TGTGCCACCAAGTACCCTAGCACAGATACGCAGTATTTT. The encoded protein is CATKYPSTDTQYF. The V gene is TRBV28, the J gene TRBJ2-3, with unresolved D. CDR3 length: 13 amino acids. Per germline, CDR1 MDHEN and CDR2 SYDVKM. V was cut by 10 bases and J by 0 bases, with 11 bases left in between.

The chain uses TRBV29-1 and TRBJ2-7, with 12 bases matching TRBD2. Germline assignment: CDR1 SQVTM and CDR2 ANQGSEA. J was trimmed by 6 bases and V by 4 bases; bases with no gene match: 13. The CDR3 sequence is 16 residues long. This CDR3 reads CSVGPASGRARGEQYF. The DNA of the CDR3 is TGCAGCGTTGGCCCAGCTAGCGGGAGGGCTCGCGGCGAGCAGTACTTC.

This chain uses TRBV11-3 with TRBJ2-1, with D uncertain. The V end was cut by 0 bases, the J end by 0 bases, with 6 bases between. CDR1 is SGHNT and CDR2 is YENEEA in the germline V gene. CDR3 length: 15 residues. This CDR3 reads CASSLDPGSYNEQFF. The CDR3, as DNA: TGTGCCAGCAGCTTAGATCCGGGCTCCTACAATGAGCAGTTCTTC.

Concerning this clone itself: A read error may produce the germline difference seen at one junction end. The CDR3 sequence is CASSFRRADTQYF. CDR3 in DNA: TGTGCTAGCAGCTTCCGGAGGGCAGATACGCAGTATTTT. The gene calls are TRBV7-7 and TRBJ2-3; weak D call: TRBD2 (6 bases). This CDR3 has 13 amino acids. CDR1 SSHAT and CDR2 FNYEAQ come from the germline V gene (reference sequence).

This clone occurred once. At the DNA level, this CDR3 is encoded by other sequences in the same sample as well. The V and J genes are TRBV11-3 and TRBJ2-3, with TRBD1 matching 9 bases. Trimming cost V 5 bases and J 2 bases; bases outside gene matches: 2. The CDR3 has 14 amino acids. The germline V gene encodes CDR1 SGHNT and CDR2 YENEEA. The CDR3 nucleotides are TGTGCCAGCAGCCGGGACAGGGACACAGATACGCAGTATTTT. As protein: CASSRDRDTDTQYF.

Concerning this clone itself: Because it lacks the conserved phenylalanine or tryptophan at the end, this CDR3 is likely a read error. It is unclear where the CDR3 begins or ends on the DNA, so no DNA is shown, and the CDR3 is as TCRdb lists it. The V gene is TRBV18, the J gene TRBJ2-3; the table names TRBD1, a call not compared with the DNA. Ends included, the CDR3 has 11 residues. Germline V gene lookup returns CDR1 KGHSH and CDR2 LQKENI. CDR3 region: CASSLGQGAHV.

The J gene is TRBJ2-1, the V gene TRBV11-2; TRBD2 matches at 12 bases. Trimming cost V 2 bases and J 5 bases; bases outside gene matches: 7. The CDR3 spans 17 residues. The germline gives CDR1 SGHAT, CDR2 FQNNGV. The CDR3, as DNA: TGTGCCAGCAGCTTACGATCAGGACTAGCGGGACACAATGAGCAGTTCTTC. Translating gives CASSLRSGLAGHNEQFF.

The CDR3 DNA sequence: TGCGCCAGCGGAATAGCGAGCTCCTACGAGCAGTACTTC. Residues: CASGIASSYEQYF. The rearrangement joins TRBV5-1 to TRBJ2-7, with D maybe TRBD2 (5 bases). Per the germline V gene, CDR1 is SGHRS and CDR2 is YFSETQ. This CDR3 contains 13 residues. V lost 7 bases and J 0 bases, leaving 11 bases between the germline ends.

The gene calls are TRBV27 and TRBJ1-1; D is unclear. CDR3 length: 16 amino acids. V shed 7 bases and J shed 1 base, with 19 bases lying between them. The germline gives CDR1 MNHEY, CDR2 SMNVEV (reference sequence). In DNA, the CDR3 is TGTGCCAGCAACCTCCGGCCAGGTAGGGAGAACACTGAAGCTTTCTTT. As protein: CASNLRPGRENTEAFF.

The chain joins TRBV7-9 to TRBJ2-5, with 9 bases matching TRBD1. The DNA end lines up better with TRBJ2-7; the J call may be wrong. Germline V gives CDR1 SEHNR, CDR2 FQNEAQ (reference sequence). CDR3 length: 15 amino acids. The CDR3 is CASSSAGTGPDEQYF. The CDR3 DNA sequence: TGTGCCAGCAGCTCTGCCGGGACAGGGCCCGACGAGCAGTACTTC.

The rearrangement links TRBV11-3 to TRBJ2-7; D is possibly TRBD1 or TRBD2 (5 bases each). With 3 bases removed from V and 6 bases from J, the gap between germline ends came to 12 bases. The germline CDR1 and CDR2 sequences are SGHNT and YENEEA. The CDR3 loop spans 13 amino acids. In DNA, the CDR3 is TGTGCCAGCAGCTTGGGACCGCCGGGCGAGCAGTACTTC. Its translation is CASSLGPPGEQYF.

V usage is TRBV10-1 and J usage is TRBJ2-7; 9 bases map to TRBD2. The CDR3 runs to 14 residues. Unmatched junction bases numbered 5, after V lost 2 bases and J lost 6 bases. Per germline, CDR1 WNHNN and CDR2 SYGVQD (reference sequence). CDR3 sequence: CASSEGGRASEQYF. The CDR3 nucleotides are TGCGCCAGCAGTGAGGGCGGGAGGGCCTCCGAGCAGTACTTC.

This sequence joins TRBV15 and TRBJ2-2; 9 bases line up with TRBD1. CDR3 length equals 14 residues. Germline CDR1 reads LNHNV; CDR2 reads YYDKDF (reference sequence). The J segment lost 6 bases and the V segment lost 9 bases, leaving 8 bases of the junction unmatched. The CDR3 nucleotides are TGTGCCACACTCCGGGACAGGGTCCCCGGGGAGCTGTTTTTT. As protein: CATLRDRVPGELFF.

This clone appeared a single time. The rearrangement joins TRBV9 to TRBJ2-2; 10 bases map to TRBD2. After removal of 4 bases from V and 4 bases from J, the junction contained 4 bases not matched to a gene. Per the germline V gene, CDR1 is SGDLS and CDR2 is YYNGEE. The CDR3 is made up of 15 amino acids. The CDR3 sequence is CASSTSGRVTGELFF. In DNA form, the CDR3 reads TGTGCCAGCAGCACCAGCGGGAGGGTCACCGGGGAGCTGTTTTTT.